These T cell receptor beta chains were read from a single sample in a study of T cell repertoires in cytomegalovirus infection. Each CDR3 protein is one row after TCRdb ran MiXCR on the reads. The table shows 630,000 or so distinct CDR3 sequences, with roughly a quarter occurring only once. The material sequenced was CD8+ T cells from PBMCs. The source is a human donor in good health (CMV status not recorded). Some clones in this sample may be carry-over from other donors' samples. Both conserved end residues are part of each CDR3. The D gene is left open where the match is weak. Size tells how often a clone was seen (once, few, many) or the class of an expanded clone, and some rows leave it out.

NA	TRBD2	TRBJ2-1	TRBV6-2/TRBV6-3	CASSYAGENEQFF	TGTGCCAGCAGTTACGCGGGGGAAAATGAGCAGTTCTTC
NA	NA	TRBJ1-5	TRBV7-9	CASSFNRDYSNQPQHF	TGTGCCAGCAGCTTCAACCGGGACTATAGCAATCAGCCCCAGCATTTT
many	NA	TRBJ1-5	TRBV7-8	CASSSDGGGYQPQHF	TGTGCCAGCAGCTCGGACGGAGGGGGATATCAGCCCCAGCATTTT
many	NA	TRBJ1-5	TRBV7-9	CASSPFSSNQPQHF	TGTGCCAGCAGCCCTTTCAGTAGCAATCAGCCCCAGCATTTT
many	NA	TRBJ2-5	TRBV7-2	CASSPLGYQETQYF	TGTGCCAGCAGCCCCCTCGGGTACCAAGAGACCCAGTACTTC
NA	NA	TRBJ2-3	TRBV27	CASSSGTYPTDTQYF	TGTGCCAGCAGTTCCGGGACTTATCCCACAGATACGCAGTATTTT
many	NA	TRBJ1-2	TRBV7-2	CASSPGGAYYGYTF	TGTGCCAGCAGCCCAGGTGGGGCCTACTATGGCTACACCTTC
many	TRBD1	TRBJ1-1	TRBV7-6	CASSSGGGEAFF	TGTGCCAGCAGCTCAGGGGGGGGGGAAGCTTTCTTT
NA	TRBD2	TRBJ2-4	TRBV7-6	CANSLDGGGKNIQYF	TGTGCCAACAGCTTAGATGGGGGAGGGAAAAACATTCAGTACTTC
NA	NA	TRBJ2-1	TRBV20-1	CSATVVSDEQFF	TGCAGTGCTACGGTTGTGTCGGATGAGCAGTTCTTC
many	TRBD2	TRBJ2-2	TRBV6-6	CASSYSWLAGAANSGELFF	TGTGCCAGCAGTTACTCATGGCTAGCGGGGGCCGCGAACTCCGGGGAGCTGTTTTTT
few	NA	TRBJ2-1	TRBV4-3	CASSQTPTRSYNEQFF	TGCGCCAGCAGCCAAACCCCGACGAGGTCCTACAATGAGCAGTTCTTC
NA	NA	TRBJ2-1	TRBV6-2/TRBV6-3	CASSYGGVPGDEQFF	TGTGCCAGCAGTTACGGAGGCGTTCCTGGGGATGAGCAGTTCTTC
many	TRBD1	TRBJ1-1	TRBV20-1	CSARHTGDTEAFF	TGCAGTGCTAGACATACAGGGGACACTGAAGCTTTCTTT
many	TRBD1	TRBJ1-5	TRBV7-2	CASSLGQGLNQPQHF	TGTGCCAGCAGCCTCGGACAGGGCCTCAATCAGCCCCAGCATTTT
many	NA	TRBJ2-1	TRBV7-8	CASSLARETIDKQFF	TGTGCCAGCAGCTTAGCGAGGGAGACTATAGACAAGCAGTTCTTC
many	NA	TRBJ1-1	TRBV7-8	CASSYSPPGPGIGEAFF	TGTGCCAGCAGCTATTCCCCTCCGGGACCGGGAATTGGTGAAGCTTTCTTT
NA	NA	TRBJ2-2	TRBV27	CASSIGKELFF	TGTGCCAGCAGCATAGGGAAGGAGCTGTTTTTT
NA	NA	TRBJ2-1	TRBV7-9	CTSSSPSPDRRGRF	TGTACCAGCAGCTCCCCTTCCCCTGACAGGAGGGGACGCTTC
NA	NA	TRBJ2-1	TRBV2	CASSGPRGGGHNEQFF	TGTGCCAGCAGTGGGCCCCGAGGGGGGGGCCACAATGAGCAGTTCTTC
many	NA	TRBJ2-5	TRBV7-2	CASSLESKETQYF	TGTGCCAGCAGCTTAGAGTCGAAAGAGACCCAGTACTTC
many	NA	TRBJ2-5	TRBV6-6	CASRLPQSQETQYF	TGTGCCAGCAGACTACCCCAGAGCCAAGAGACCCAGTACTTC
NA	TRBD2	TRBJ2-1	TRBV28	CASSFSGGAQEQFF	TGTGCCAGCAGTTTTAGCGGGGGGGCCCAGGAGCAGTTCTTC
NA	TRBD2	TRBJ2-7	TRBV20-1	CSARILAGGLYEQYF	TGCAGTGCTAGAATACTAGCGGGGGGGCTTTACGAGCAGTACTTC
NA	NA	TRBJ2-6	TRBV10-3	CAIRRTESSGANVLTF	TGTGCCATCAGAAGGACGGAGAGCTCTGGGGCCAACGTCCTGACTTTC